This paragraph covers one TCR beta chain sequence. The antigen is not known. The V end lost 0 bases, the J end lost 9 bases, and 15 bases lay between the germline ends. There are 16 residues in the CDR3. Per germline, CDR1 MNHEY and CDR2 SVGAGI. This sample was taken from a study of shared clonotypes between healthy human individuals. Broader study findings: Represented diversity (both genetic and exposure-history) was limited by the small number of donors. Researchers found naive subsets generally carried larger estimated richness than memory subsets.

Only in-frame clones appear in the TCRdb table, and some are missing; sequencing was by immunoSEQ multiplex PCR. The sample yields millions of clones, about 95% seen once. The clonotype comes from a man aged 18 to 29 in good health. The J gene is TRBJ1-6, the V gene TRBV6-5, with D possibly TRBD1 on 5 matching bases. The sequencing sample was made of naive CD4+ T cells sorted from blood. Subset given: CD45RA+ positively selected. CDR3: CASSYSGAFGLSPLHF. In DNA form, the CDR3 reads TGTGCCAGCAGTTACTCAGGGGCGTTTGGCCTTTCACCCCTCCACTTT.